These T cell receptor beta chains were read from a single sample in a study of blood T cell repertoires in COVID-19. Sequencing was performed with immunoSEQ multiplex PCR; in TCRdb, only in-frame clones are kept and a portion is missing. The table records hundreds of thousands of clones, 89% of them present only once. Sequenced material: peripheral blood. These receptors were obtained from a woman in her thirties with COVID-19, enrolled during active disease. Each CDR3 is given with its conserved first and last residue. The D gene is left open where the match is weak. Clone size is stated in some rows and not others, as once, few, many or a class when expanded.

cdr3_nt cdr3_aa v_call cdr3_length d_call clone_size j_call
TGTGCCAGCAGCTTAGTTCCCCAGTTCTCTGGAAACACCATATATTTT CASSLVPQFSGNTIYF TRBV11-2 16 - - TRBJ1-3
TGTGCCAGCACCTCGACAGGGAAGTACGAGCAGTACTTC CASTSTGKYEQYF TRBV6-6 13 TRBD1 once TRBJ2-7
TGTGCCAGCAGCCCTCAGAGACTAGGCTATGGCTACACCTTC CASSPQRLGYGYTF TRBV5-8 14 - - TRBJ1-2
TGTGCCAGCAGCCCGCGTGGGAGCGGGAGACAAGAGACCCAGTACTTC CASSPRGSGRQETQYF TRBV7-9 16 TRBD2 - TRBJ2-5
TGTGCCACCCTGAACAGGGACACCGGGGAGCTGTTTTTT CATLNRDTGELFF TRBV19 13 - - TRBJ2-2
TGCAGCGTTGGACAGGGGGCGTTTCAGCCCCAGCATTTT CSVGQGAFQPQHF TRBV29-1 13 TRBD1 - TRBJ1-5
TGTGCCAGCAGCGTAGAAAAGGGGGCGAACACCGGGGAGCTGTTTTTT CASSVEKGANTGELFF TRBV9 16 - - TRBJ2-2
TGCGCCAGCAGCTTGGGTGGCCACCGGGACAGGGCTTACGAGCAGTACTTC CASSLGGHRDRAYEQYF TRBV5-1 17 TRBD1 once TRBJ2-7
TGTGCCACTAGGCCGGGACAGGGGGTGCCTCGGCAGTTCTTC CATRPGQGVPRQFF TRBV6-5 14 TRBD1 once TRBJ2-1
TGTGCCAGCAGCCAACAGGGGGATACTGAAGCTTTCTTT CASSQQGDTEAFF TRBV7-2 13 TRBD1 - TRBJ1-1
TGTGCCAGCAGCCTAGGGGAGGTGACGCAGTATTTT CASSLGEVTQYF TRBV5-4 12 - once TRBJ2-3
TGTGCCAGCAGCTCGGACAGGGTAACTGAAGCTTTCTTT CASSSDRVTEAFF TRBV7-2 13 TRBD1 - TRBJ1-1
TGTGCCATCAGGCCGGGACAGGGCGCTCCGCAGTACTTC CAIRPGQGAPQYF TRBV10-3 13 TRBD1 - TRBJ2-7
TGTGCCAGCAGTTTTGCCAGGACAGACACGCAGTATTTT CASSFARTDTQYF TRBV27 13 - - TRBJ2-3
TGTGCCAGCAGCGGCCGGACTCGTGTGTACGAGCAGTACTTC CASSGRTRVYEQYF TRBV7-9 14 - - TRBJ2-7
TGTGCCAGCAGCTTGAGCTCCTATAATTCACCCCTCCACTTT CASSLSSYNSPLHF TRBV7-2 14 - - TRBJ1-6
TGTGCCACCAGCAGAGGCTTAACGGGGTTGGCAGATACGCAGTATTTT CATSRGLTGLADTQYF TRBV15 16 - - TRBJ2-3
TGTGCCAGCAGCGGGGACAGGGGGGGTCGCCCTGAAGCTTTCTTT CASSGDRGGRPEAFF TRBV5-4 15 TRBD1 - TRBJ1-1
TGTGCCAGCAGTGAGACAGGGACGCGTAATAGCAATCAGCCCCAGCATTTT CASSETGTRNSNQPQHF TRBV25-1 17 TRBD1 - TRBJ1-5
TGTGCCACCAGCAGAGGAGAGACATCTTATGGCTACACCTTC CATSRGETSYGYTF TRBV15 14 - - TRBJ1-2
TGTGCCAGCAGCCCGCAGGGGGGCCTCTCTGGGGCCAACGTCCTGACTTTC CASSPQGGLSGANVLTF TRBV4-2 17 - - TRBJ2-6
TGCGCCAGCAGCGCGACAGGGGCTAACTATGGCTACACCTTC CASSATGANYGYTF TRBV5-1 14 TRBD1 - TRBJ1-2
TGTGCTAGCAGCTTGGGTGGACTAGCGGGAAACAATGAGCAGTTCTTC CASSLGGLAGNNEQFF TRBV7-7 16 TRBD2 - TRBJ2-1
TGTGCCAGCAGCCAACGGCGGACCTACGAGCAGTACTTC CASSQRRTYEQYF TRBV3-1/TRBV3-2 13 - - TRBJ2-7
TGTGCCAGCAGTTTTCCTCAGGGACAGGGTAATTCACCCCTCCACTTT CASSFPQGQGNSPLHF TRBV28 16 TRBD1 - TRBJ1-6
TGTGCCAGTAGTATATACACCCAGGGTATACGCAATCAGCCCCAGCATTTT CASSIYTQGIRNQPQHF TRBV19 17 - - TRBJ1-5
TGTGCCAGCAGCGGTGAACTAGCGGGAGGGAGGAATGAGCAGTTCTTC CASSGELAGGRNEQFF TRBV2 16 TRBD2 - TRBJ2-1
TGTGCCAGCAGCCAAATTCCTCCCGGCAGGGGGCCTATCGCCGGGGAGCTGTTTTTT CASSQIPPGRGPIAGELFF TRBV28 19 TRBD1 - TRBJ2-2
TGCGCCAGCAGCTCCGGACTAGCGGTAAACAATGAGCAGTTCTTC CASSSGLAVNNEQFF TRBV5-1 15 TRBD2 - TRBJ2-1